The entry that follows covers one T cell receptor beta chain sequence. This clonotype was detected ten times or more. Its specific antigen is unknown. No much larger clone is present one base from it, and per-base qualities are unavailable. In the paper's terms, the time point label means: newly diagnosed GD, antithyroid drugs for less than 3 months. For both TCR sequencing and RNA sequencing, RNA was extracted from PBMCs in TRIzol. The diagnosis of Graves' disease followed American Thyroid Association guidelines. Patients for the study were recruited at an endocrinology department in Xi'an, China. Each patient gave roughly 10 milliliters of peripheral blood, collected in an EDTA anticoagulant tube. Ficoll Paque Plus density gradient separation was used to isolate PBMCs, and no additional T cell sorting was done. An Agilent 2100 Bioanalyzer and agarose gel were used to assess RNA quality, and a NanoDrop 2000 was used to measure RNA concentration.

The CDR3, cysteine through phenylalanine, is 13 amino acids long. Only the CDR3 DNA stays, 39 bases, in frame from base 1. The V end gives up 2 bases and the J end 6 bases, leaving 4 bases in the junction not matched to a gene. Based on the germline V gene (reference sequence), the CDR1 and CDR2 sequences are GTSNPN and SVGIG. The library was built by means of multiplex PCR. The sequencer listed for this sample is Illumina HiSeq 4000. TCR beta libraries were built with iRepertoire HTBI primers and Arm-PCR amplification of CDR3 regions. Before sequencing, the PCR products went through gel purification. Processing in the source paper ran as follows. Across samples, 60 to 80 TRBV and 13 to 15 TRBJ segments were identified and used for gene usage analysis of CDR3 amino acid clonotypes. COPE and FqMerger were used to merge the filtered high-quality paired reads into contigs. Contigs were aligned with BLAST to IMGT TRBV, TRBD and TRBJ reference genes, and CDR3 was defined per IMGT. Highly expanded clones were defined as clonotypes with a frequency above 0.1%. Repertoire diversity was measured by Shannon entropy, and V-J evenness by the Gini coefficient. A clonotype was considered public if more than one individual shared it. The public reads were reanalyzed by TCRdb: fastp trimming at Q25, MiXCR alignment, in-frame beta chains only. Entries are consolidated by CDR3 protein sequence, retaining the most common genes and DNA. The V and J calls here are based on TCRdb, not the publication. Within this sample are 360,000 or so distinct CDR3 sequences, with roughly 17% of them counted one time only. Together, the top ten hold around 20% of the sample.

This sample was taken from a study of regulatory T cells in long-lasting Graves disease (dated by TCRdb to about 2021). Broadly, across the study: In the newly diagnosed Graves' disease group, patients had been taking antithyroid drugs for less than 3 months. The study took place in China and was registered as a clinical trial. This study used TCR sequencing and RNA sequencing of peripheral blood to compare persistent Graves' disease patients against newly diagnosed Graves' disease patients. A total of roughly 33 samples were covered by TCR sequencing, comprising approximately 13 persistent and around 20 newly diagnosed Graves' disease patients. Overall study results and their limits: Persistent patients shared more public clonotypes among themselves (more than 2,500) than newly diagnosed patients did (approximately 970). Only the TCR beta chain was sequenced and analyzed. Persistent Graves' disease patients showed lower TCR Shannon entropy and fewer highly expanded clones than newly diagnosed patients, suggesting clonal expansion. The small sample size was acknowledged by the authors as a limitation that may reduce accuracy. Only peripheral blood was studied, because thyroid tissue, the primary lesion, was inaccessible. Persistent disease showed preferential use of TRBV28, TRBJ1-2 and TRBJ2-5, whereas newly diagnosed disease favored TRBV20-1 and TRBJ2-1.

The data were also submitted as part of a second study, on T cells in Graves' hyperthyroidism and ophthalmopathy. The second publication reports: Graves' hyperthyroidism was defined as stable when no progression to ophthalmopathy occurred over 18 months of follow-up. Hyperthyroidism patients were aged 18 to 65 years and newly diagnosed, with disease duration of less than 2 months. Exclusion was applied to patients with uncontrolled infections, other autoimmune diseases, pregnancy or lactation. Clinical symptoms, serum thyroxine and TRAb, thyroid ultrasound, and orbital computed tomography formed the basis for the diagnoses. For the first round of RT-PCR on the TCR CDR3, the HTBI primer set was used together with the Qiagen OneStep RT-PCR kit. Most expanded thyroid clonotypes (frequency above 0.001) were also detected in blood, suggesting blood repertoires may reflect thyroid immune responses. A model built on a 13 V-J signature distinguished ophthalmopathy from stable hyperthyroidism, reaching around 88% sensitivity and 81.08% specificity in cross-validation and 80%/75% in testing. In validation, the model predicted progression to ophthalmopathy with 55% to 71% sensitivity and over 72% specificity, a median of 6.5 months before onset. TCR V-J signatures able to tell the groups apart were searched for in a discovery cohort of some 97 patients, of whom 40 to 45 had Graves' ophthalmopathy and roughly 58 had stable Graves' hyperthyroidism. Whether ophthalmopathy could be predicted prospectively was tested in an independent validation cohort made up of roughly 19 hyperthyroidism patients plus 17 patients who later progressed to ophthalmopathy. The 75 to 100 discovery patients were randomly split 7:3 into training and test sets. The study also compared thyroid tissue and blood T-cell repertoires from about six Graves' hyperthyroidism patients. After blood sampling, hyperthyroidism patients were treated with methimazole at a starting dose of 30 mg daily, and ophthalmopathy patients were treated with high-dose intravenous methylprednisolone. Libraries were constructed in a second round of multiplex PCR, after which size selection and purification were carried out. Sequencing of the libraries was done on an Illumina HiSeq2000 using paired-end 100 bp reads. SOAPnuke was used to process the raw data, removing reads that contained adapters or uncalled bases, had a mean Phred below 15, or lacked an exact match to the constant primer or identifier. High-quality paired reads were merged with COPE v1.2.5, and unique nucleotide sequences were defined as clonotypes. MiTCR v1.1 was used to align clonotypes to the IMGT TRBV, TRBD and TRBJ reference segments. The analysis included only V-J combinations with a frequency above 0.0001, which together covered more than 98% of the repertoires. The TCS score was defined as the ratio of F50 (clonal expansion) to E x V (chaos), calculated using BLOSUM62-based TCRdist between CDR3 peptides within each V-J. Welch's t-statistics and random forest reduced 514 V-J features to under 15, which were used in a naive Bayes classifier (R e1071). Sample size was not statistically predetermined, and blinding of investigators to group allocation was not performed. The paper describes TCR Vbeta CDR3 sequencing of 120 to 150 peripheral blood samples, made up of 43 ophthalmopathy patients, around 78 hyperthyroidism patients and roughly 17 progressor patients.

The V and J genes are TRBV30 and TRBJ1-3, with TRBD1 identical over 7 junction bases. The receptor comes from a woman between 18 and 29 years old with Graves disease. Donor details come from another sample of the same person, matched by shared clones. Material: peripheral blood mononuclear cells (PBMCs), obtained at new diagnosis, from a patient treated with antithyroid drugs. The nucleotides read TGTGCCTGGAGTACTGGACAGGAAAACACCATATATTTT. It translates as CAWSTGQENTIYF.